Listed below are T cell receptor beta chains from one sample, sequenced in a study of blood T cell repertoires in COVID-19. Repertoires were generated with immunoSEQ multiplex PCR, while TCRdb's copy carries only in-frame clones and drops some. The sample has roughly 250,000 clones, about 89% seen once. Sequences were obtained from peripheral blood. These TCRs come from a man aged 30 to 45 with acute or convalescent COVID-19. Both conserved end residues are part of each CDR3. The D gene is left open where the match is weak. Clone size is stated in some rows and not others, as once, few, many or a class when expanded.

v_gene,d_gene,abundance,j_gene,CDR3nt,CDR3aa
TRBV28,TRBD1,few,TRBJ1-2,TGTGCCAGCAGTTTATATGGACAGGGGGCAGATGGCTACACCTTC,CASSLYGQGADGYTF
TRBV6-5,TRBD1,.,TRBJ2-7,TGTGCCAGCGGGGCTGGACAGGGCTACGAGCAGTACTTC,CASGAGQGYEQYF
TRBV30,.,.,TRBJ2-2,TGTGCCTGGAGTGTACTCCTGGTCGGCACCGGGGAGCTGTTTTTT,CAWSVLLVGTGELFF
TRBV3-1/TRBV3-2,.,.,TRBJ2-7,TGTGCCAGCAGCCAAGCGAAACTAGCCGCCTACGAGCAGTACTTC,CASSQAKLAAYEQYF
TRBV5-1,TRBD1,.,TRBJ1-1,TGCGCCAGCAGTGCGGACAGGCCCAGAAACACTGAAGCTTTCTTT,CASSADRPRNTEAFF
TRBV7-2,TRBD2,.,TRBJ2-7,TGTGCCAGCAGCTTGACTAGCGGGAGTGGCTACGAGCAGTACTTC,CASSLTSGSGYEQYF
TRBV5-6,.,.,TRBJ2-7,TGTGCCAGCAGCCTAGGGACACCCCGTAGGGGCGAGCAGTACTTC,CASSLGTPRRGEQYF
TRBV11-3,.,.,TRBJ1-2,TGTGCCAGCAGCTGGGGATACCGGGACTACTCTGGCTACACCTTC,CASSWGYRDYSGYTF
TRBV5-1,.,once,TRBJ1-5,TGCGCCAGCAGCTTGGGCGGAAGGGGTAGCAATCAGCCCCAGCATTTT,CASSLGGRGSNQPQHF
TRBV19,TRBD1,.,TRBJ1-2,TGTGCCAGTAGTCCGGACAGGGGGCCTGGGGGCTACACCTTC,CASSPDRGPGGYTF
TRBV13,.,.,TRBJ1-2,TGTGCCAGCAGCCCCCCCACATGGGGAGACCATGGCTACACCTTC,CASSPPTWGDHGYTF
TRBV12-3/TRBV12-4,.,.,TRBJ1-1,TGTGCCAGCAGCCCCTCGTGGCAGTCTGAAGCTTTCTTT,CASSPSWQSEAFF
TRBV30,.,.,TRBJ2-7,TGTGCCTGGAGTGCCAGGGCCTACGAGCAGTACTTC,CAWSARAYEQYF
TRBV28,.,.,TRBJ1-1,TGTGCCAGCGTGAGTTATACTGAAGCTTTCTTT,CASVSYTEAFF
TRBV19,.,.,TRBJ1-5,TGTGCCAGTAGTATTCCGCCAGGGGATCAGCCCCAGCATTTT,CASSIPPGDQPQHF
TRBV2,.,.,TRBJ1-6,TGTGCCAGCAGGAGGGCCGGGGACTATAATTCACCCCTCCACTTT,CASRRAGDYNSPLHF
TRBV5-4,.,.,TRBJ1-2,TGTGCCAGCAGCCCGGGCCCAGCGGGGACCCTTAACTATGGCTACACCTTC,CASSPGPAGTLNYGYTF
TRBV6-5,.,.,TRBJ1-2,TGTGCCAGCAGTCCCGGGACAATTTTAGGCTACACCTTC,CASSPGTILGYTF
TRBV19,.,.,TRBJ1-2,TGTGCCAGTAGTATAGATATTTCCAGGAACAAATTCTATGGCTACACCTTC,CASSIDISRNKFYGYTF
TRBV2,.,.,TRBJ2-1,TGTGCCAGCAGACGGAATGAGCAGTTCTTC,CASRRNEQFF
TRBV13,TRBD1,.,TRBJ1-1,TGTGCCAGCAGCCCATCGACAGGGGTGAACACTGAAGCTTTCTTT,CASSPSTGVNTEAFF
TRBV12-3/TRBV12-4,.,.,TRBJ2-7,TGTGCCAGCAGGTCCCATTACGAGCAGTACTTC,CASRSHYEQYF
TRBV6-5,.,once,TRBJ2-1,TGTGCCAGCAGTCAGGACAATGAGCAGTTCTTC,CASSQDNEQFF
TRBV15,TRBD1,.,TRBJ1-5,TGTGCCACCAGCAGCCAGGACAGGGCCTTGTGGCCCCAGCATTTT,CATSSQDRALWPQHF
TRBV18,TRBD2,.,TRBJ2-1,TGTGCCAGCTCACCATTACAAATAGCGGGAGGGCATAATGAGCAGTTCTTC,CASSPLQIAGGHNEQFF
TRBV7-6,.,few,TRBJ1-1,TGTGCCAGCAGCTTAGAGGGGACAAGGAACACTGAAGCTTTCTTT,CASSLEGTRNTEAFF
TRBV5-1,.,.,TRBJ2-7,TGCGCCAGCAGCTTGGGGCAGGGCTCAGGCTACGAGCAGTACTTC,CASSLGQGSGYEQYF
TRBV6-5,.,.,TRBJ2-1,TGTGCCAGCAGACTCGTCGCTTTGGATGAGCAGTTCTTC,CASRLVALDEQFF
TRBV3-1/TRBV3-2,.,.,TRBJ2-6,TGTGCCAGCAGCCAAGCCCATCCTGCGCGGTCTGGGGCCAACGTCCTGACTTTC,CASSQAHPARSGANVLTF
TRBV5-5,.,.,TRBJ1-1,TGTGCCAGCAGCTTGAGCTGGGGCCTCAGCACTGAAGCTTTCTTT,CASSLSWGLSTEAFF
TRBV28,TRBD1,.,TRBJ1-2,TGTGCCAGCAGTCGCGGGGACAGGAGCTTTTCTAACTATGGCTACACCTTC,CASSRGDRSFSNYGYTF
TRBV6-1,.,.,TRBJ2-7,TGTGCCAGCAGTGAATCTCCTTTGGAGCAGTACTTC,CASSESPLEQYF
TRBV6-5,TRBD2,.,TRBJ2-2,TGTGCCAGCACAAGCGGGAGCACCGGGGAGCTGTTTTTT,CASTSGSTGELFF
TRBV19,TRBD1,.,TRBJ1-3,TGTGCCAGTAGGAGGTTTCGGGACAGGGGCACTGGAAACACCATATATTTT,CASRRFRDRGTGNTIYF
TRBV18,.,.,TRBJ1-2,TGTGCCAGCTCCCCTAACAGGAACCTCTATGGCTACACCTTC,CASSPNRNLYGYTF
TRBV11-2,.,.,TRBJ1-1,TGTGCCAGCAGCTTAGATGGGGGGAAGGGCACTGAAGCTTTCTTT,CASSLDGGKGTEAFF
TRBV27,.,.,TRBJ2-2,TGTGCCAGCAGTTTATATCCCATCGGGGAGCTGTTTTTT,CASSLYPIGELFF
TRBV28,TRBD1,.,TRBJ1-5,TGTGCCAGTACAAGGGGAGACAGGGGGACGAATCAGCCCCAGCATTTT,CASTRGDRGTNQPQHF
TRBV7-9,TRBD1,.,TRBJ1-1,TGTGCCAGCAGCACCCAGGGGGCGGAAGGCACTGAAGCTTTCTTT,CASSTQGAEGTEAFF
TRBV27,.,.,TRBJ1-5,TGTGCCAGCAGTTTCACGGATCAGCCCCAGCATTTT,CASSFTDQPQHF
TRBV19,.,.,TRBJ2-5,TGTGCCAGTAGTAAACACAGGAAAGAGACCCAGTACTTC,CASSKHRKETQYF
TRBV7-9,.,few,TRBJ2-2,TGTGCCAGCAGCCGACAAGTGACCGGGGAGCTGTTTTTT,CASSRQVTGELFF
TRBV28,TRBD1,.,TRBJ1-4,TGTGCCGTCCTGGACAGGGATGCTGAAAAACTGTTTTTT,CAVLDRDAEKLFF
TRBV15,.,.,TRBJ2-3,TGTGCCACCAGGGCCAGGGCAAAGGATACGCAGTATTTT,CATRARAKDTQYF
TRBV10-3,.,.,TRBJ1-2,TGTGCCATCGGGCAGTCCTATGGCTACACCTTC,CAIGQSYGYTF
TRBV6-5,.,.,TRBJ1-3,TGTGCCAGCAGTTACTCCTACAGGGTTGGAAACACCATATATTTT,CASSYSYRVGNTIYF
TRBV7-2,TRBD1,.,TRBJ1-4,TGTGCCAGCAGCTTGACAGGGTCTAATGAAAAACTGTTTTTT,CASSLTGSNEKLFF
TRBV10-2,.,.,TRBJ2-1,TGCGCCAGCAGAGGGAGATCTTTCGATGAGCAGTTCTTC,CASRGRSFDEQFF
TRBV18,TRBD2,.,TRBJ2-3,TGTGCCAGCTCGATAAGCGGGAGTTTGGGAGATACGCAGTATTTT,CASSISGSLGDTQYF
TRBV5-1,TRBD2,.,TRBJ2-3,TGCGCCAGCACGACCGGGACTACGTATAGCACAGATACGCAGTATTTT,CASTTGTTYSTDTQYF
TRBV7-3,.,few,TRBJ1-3,TGTGCCAGCAGCTTAACGGGGGGCTCTGGAAACACCATATATTTT,CASSLTGGSGNTIYF
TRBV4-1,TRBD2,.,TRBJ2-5,TGCGCCAGCAGACTAGCGGGAGGTCGGCAAGAGACCCAGTACTTC,CASRLAGGRQETQYF
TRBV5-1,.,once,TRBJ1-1,TGCGCCAGCAGCTTGATCAGGGGGAACACTGAAGCTTTCTTT,CASSLIRGNTEAFF
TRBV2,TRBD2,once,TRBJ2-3,TGTGCCAGCAAGGGACTAGCGACAGATACGCAGTATTTT,CASKGLATDTQYF
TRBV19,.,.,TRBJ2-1,TGTGCCAGTACTCACCAGGGGTCTAACAATGAGCAGTTCTTC,CASTHQGSNNEQFF
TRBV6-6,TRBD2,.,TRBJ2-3,TGTGCCAGCAGTTACTCGTTACTAGCGGGGGCAGATACGCAGTATTTT,CASSYSLLAGADTQYF
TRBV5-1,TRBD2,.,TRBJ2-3,TGCGCCAGCAGCTTGGCTAGCGGGATCTCTTCAGATACGCAGTATTTT,CASSLASGISSDTQYF
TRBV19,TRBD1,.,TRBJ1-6,TGTGCCAGTAGTTATGACAGGGATTCACCCCTCCACTTT,CASSYDRDSPLHF
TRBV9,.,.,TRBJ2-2,TGTGCCAGCAGCCGCACAGGGGGGGGCACCGGGGAGCTGTTTTTT,CASSRTGGGTGELFF